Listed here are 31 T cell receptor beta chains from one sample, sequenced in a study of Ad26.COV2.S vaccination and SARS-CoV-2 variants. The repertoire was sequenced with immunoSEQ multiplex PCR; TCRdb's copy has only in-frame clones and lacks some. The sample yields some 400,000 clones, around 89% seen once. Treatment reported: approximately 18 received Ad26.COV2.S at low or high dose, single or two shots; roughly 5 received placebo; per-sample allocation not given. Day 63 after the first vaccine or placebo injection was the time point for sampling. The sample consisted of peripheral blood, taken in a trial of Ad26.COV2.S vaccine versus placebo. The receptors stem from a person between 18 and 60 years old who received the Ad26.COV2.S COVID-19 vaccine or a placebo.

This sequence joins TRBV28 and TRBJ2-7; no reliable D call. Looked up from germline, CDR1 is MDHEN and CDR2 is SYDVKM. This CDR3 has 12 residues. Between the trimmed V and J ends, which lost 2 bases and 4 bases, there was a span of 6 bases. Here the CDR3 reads CASSLPRYEQYF. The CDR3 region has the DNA TGTGCCAGCAGTTTACCTAGATACGAGCAGTACTTC.

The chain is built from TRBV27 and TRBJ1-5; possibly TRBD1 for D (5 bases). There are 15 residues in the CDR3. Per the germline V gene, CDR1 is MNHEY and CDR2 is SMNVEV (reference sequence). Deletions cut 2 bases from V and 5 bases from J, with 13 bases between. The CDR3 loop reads CASSLNPRGDQPQHF. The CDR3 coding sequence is TGTGCCAGCAGTTTAAACCCCCGGGGGGATCAGCCCCAGCATTTT.

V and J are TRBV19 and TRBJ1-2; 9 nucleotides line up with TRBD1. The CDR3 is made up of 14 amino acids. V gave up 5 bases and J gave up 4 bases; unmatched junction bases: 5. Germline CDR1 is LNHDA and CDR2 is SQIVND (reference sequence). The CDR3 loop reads CASSRQGVIYGYTF. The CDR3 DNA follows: TGTGCCAGTAGTCGACAGGGGGTGATCTATGGCTACACCTTC.

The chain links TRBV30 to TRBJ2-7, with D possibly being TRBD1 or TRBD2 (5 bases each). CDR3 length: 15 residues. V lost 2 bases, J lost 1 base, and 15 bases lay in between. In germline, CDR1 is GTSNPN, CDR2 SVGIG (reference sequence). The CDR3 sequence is CAWSRGSGISYEQYF. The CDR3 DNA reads TGTGCCTGGAGTAGGGGATCCGGGATTTCCTACGAGCAGTACTTC.

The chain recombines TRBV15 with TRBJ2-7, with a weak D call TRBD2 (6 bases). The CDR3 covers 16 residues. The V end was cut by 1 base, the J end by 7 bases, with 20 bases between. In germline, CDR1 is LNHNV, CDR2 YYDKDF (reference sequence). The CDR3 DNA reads TGTGCCACCAGCAGAGTTTCTTCGGGACCCGGGGGAGAGCAGTACTTC. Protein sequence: CATSRVSSGPGGEQYF.

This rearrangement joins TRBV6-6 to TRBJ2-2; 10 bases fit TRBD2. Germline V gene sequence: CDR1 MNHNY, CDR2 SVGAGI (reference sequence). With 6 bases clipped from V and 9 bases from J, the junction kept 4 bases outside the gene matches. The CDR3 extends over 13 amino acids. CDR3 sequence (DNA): TGTGCCAGCAGCATGGGACTAGCGAGGGAGCTGTTTTTT. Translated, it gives CASSMGLARELFF.

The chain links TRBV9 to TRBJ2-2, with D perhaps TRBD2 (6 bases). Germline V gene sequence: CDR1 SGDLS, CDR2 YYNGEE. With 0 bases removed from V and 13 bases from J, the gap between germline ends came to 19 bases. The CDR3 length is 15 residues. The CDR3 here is CASSVGAGPTAGLFF. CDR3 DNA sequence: TGTGCCAGCAGCGTAGGGGCGGGGCCCACAGCGGGGCTGTTTTTT.

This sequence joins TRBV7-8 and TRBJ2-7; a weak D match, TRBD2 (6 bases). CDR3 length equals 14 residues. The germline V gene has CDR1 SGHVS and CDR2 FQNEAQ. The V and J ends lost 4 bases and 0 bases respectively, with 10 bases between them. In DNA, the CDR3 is TGTGCCAGCAGCTCCGGGACTGGCTCCTACGAGCAGTACTTC. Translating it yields CASSSGTGSYEQYF.

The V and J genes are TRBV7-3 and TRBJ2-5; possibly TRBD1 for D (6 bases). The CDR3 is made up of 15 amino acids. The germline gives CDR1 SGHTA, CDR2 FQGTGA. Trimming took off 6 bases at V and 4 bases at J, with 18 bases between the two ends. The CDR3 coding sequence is TGTGCCAGCAGTAGTGGGGTGGGGGCCCTAGAGACCCAGTACTTC. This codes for CASSSGVGALETQYF.

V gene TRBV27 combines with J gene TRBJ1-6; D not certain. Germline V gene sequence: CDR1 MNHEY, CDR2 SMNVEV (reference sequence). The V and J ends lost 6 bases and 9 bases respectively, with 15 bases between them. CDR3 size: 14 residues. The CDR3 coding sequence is TGTGCCAGCAGCCGGCTAGGTTTAAGTTCACCCCTCCACTTT. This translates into CASSRLGLSSPLHF.

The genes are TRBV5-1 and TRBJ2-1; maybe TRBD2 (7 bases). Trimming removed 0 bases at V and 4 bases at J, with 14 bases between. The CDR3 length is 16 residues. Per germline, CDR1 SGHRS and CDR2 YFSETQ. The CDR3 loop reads CASSLAIGGAYNEQFF. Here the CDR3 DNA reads TGCGCCAGCAGCTTGGCCATAGGGGGGGCTTACAATGAGCAGTTCTTC.

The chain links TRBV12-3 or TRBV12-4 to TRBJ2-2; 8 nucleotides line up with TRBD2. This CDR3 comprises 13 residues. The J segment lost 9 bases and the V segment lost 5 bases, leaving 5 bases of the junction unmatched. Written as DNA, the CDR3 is TGTGCCAGCAGTCCCATAGCGGGAAGGGAGCTGTTTTTT. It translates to CASSPIAGRELFF.

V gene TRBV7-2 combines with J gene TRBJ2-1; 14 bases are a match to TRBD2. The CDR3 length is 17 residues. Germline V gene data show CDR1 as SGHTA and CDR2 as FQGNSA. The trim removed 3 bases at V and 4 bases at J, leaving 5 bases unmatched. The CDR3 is CASSLGLAGVVYNEQFF. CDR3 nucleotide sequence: TGTGCCAGCAGCTTGGGACTAGCGGGAGTGGTTTACAATGAGCAGTTCTTC.

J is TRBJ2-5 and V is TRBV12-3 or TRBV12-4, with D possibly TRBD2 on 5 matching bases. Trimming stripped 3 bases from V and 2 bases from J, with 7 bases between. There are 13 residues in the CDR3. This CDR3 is CASSFKRQETQYF. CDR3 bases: TGTGCCAGCAGTTTTAAGCGGCAAGAGACCCAGTACTTC.

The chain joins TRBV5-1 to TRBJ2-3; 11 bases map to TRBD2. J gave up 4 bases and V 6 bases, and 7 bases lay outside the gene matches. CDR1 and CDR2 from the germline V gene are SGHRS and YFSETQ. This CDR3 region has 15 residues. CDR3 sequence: CASTLSGRGPDTQYF. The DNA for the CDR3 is TGCGCCAGCACACTTAGCGGGAGGGGGCCAGATACGCAGTATTTT.

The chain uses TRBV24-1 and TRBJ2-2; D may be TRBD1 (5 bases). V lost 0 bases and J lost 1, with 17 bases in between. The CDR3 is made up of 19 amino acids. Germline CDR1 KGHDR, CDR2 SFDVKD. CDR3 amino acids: CATSDLQGWGGKNTGELFF. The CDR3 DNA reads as TGTGCCACCAGTGATTTGCAGGGCTGGGGTGGGAAGAACACCGGGGAGCTGTTTTTT.

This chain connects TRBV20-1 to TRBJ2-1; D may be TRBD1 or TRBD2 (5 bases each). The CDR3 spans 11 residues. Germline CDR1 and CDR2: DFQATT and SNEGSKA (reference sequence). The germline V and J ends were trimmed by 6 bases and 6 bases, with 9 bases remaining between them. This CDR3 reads CSAAGGNEQFF. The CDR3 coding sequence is TGCAGTGCCGCTGGGGGCAATGAGCAGTTCTTC.

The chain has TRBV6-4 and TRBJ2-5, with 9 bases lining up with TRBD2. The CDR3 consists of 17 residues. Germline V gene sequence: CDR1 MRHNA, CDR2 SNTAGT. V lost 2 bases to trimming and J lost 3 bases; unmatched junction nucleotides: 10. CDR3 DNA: TGTGCCAGCAGTGACCCCCTGGCGGGAGGGGGAAAAGAGACCCAGTACTTC. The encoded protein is CASSDPLAGGGKETQYF.

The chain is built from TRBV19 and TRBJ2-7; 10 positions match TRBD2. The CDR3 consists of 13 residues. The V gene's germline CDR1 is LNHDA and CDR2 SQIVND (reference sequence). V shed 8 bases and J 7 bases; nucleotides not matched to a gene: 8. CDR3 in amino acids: CASESSGRGEQYF. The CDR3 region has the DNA TGTGCCAGTGAGTCTAGCGGGAGAGGAGAGCAGTACTTC.

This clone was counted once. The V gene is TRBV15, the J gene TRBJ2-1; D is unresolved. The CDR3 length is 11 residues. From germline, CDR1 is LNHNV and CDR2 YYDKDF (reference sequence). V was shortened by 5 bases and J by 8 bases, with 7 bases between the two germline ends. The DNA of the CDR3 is TGTGCCACCAGCCCCGGTTATGAGCAGTTCTTC. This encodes CATSPGYEQFF.

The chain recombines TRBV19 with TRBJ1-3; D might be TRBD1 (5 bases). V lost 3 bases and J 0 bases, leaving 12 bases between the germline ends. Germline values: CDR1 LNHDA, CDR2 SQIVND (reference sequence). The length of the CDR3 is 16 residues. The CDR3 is CASSMGFGGSGNTIYF. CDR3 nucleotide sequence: TGTGCCAGTAGTATGGGGTTTGGGGGCTCTGGAAACACCATATATTTT.

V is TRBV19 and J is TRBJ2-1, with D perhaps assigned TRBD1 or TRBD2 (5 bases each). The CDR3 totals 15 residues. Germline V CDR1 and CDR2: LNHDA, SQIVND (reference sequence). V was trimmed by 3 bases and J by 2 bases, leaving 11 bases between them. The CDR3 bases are TGTGCCAGTAGTATTGGGGGAGTTGCCTACAATGAGCAGTTCTTC. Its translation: CASSIGGVAYNEQFF.

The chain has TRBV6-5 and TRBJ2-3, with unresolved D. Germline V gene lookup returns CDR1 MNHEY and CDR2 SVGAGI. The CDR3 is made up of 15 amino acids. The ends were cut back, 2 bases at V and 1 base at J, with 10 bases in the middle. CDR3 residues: CASSYGPRGTDTQYF. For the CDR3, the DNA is TGTGCCAGCAGTTACGGGCCAAGGGGCACAGATACGCAGTATTTT.

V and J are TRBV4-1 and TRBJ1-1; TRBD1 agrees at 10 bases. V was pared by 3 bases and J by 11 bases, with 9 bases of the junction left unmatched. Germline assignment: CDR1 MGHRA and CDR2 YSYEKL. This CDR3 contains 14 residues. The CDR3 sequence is CASSHHGTGEYAFF. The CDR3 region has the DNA TGCGCCAGCAGCCATCACGGGACAGGGGAGTACGCTTTCTTT.

Written as DNA, the CDR3 is TGTGCCAGCAGCTTATCTCTACGCCAGAACTACGAGCAGTACTTC. Amino acids: CASSLSLRQNYEQYF. The chain recombines TRBV7-2 with TRBJ2-7; the D is unclear. CDR3 length: 15 amino acids. Deletions cut 2 bases from V and 3 bases from J, with 14 bases between. CDR1 is SGHTA and CDR2 is FQGNSA in the germline V gene.

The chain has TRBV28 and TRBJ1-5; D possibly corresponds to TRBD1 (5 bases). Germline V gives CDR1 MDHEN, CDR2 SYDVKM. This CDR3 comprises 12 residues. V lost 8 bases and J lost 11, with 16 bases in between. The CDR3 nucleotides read TGTGCCAGCCCGGGACCCGCGGGAACCCAGCATTTT. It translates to CASPGPAGTQHF. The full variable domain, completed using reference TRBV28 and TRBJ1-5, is DVKVTQSSRYLVKRTGEKVFLECVQDMDHENMFWYRQDPGLGLRLIYFSYDVKMKEKGDIPEGYSVSREKKERFSLILESASTNQTSMYLCASPGPAGTQHFGDGTRLSIL.

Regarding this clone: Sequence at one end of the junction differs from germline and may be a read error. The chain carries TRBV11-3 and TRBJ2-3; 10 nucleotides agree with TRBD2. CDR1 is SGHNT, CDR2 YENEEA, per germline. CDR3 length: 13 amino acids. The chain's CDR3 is CASSLYGTSATFF. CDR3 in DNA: TGTGCCAGCAGCTTATACGGGACTAGCGCTACTTTTTTT. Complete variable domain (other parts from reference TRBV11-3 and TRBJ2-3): EAGVVQSPRYKIIEKKQPVAFWCNPISGHNTLYWYLQNLGQGPELLIRYENEEAVDDSQLPKDRFSAERLKGVDSTLKIQPAELGDSAVYLCASSLYGTSATFFGPGTRLTVL.

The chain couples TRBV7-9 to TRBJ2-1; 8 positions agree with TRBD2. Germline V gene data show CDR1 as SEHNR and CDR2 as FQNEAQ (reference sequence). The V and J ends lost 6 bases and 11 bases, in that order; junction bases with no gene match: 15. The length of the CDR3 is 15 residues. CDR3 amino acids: CASRHSGALVVQQFF. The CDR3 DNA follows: TGTGCCAGCAGACATAGCGGGGCCCTAGTAGTTCAGCAGTTCTTC. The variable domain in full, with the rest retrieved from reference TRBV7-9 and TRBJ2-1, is DTGVSQNPRHKITKRGQNVTFRCDPISEHNRLYWYRQTLGQGPEFLTYFQNEAQLEKSRLLSDRFSAERPKGSFSTLEIQRTEQGDSAMYLCASRHSGALVVQQFFGPGTRLTVL.

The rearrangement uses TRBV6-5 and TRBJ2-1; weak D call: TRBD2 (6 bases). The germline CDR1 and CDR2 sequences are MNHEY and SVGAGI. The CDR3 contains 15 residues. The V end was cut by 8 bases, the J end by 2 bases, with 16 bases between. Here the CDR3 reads CASGLREFAYNEQFF. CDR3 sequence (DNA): TGTGCCAGCGGACTCCGGGAGTTCGCCTACAATGAGCAGTTCTTC.

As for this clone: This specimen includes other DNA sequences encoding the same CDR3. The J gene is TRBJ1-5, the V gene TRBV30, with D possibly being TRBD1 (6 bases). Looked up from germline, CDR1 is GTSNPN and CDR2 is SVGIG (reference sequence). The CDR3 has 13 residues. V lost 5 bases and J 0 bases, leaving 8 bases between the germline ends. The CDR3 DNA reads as TGTGCCTGGTCAGGGGATAGCAATCAGCCCCAGCATTTT. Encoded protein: CAWSGDSNQPQHF.

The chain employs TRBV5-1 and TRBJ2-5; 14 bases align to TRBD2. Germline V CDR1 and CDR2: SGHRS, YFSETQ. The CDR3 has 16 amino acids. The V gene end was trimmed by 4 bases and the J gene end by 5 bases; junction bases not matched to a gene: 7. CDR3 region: CASSQGLAGVGETQYF. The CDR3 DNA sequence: TGCGCCAGCAGCCAGGGACTAGCGGGAGTCGGGGAGACCCAGTACTTC.